This TCR beta chain derives from a study of blood T cell repertoires in COVID-19. The overall study: Samples taken during acute and convalescent COVID-19 were collected in the United States, Italy and Spain.

Method: immunoSEQ multiplex PCR; TCRdb's copy keeps in-frame clones and lacks some. The top ten clones hold more than 4.5% of a sample with 200,000 to 250,000 clones, 70% to 90% of them seen once. Trimming removed 5 bases from V and 0 bases from J, with 10 bases in between. The germline CDR1 and CDR2 sequences are LNHDA and SQIVND (reference sequence). The CDR3 contains 14 residues. The J gene is TRBJ1-2, the V gene TRBV19; D unclear. The sample comprised peripheral blood. This sequence was found in a woman aged 35 to 49 with acute or convalescent COVID-19. CDR3 DNA sequence: TGTGCCAGTAGTGAAACTGGAGCTAACTATGGCTACACCTTC. Translating gives CASSETGANYGYTF.